Listed here are 23 T cell receptor beta chains from one sample, sequenced in a study of control samples from healthy donors and cancer patients. Only in-frame clones appear in the TCRdb table, and some are missing; sequencing was by immunoSEQ multiplex PCR. The table lists around 120,000 clones, around 96% of them singletons. Sample: blood. Source of these receptors: a man aged 25 to 40 in good health.

This chain connects TRBV7-2 to TRBJ2-7, with 9 bases lining up with TRBD1. Germline V gene sequence: CDR1 SGHTA, CDR2 FQGNSA. CDR3 length equals 15 residues. V lost 3 bases to trimming and J lost 3 bases; unmatched junction nucleotides: 6. The CDR3 coding sequence is TGTGCCAGCAGCTTCGGACAGGGGCGTTTCTACGAGCAGTACTTC. It codes for CASSFGQGRFYEQYF.

The chain uses TRBV4-2 and TRBJ2-7, with a weak D call TRBD2 (6 bases). The V and J ends lost 7 bases and 6 bases respectively, with 19 bases between them. Germline CDR1 is LGHNA and CDR2 is YNFKEQ. The CDR3 is 14 amino acids. This chain's CDR3 is CASKPVPGVAEQYF. The CDR3 region has the DNA TGTGCCAGCAAACCGGTCCCGGGGGTCGCCGAGCAGTACTTC.

This clone has just one count. In nucleotides, the CDR3 is TGTGCCTGGAGTGTTGGTGACTATAGCAATCAGCCCCAGCATTTT. Protein: CAWSVGDYSNQPQHF. The chain combines TRBV30 with TRBJ1-5; no reliable D call. Trimming cost V 0 bases and J 0 bases, with 9 bases left between them. Germline CDR1 is GTSNPN and CDR2 is SVGIG (reference sequence). The CDR3 has 15 amino acids. Based on the CDR3 plus reference TRBV30 and TRBJ1-5, the full variable domain is SQTIHQWPATLVQPVGSPLSLECTVEGTSNPNLYWYRQAAGRGLQLLFYSVGIGQISSEVPQNLSASRPQDRQFILSSKKLLLSDSGFYLCAWSVGDYSNQPQHFGDGTRLSIL.

This clone was seen only once. The chain has TRBV28 and TRBJ1-3; 8 positions match TRBD1. This CDR3 spans 16 amino acids. With 5 bases clipped from V and 4 bases from J, the junction kept 10 bases outside the gene matches. Germline values: CDR1 MDHEN, CDR2 SYDVKM. The CDR3 nucleotides are TGTGCCAGCAGTGGGAGGTACAGGGGGAAAGGAAACACCATATATTTT. It translates to CASSGRYRGKGNTIYF.

J is TRBJ2-1 and V is TRBV2; 10 bases map to TRBD2. The CDR3 has 19 residues. Germline V gene sequence: CDR1 SNHLY, CDR2 FYNNEI. V was clipped by 5 bases and J by 1 base; unmatched bases: 14. CDR3 nucleotide sequence: TGTGCCAGCAGTCCCCCCTCGGGACTAGCGAGTATATCCTACAATGAGCAGTTCTTC. Translation gives CASSPPSGLASISYNEQFF.

The rearrangement joins TRBV6-5 to TRBJ1-1, with D hard to call. Trimming shortened V by 8 bases and J by 4 bases, and 17 bases separated the two germline ends. The germline V gene encodes CDR1 MNHEY and CDR2 SVGAGI. The CDR3 runs 14 residues. The CDR3 nucleotides read TGTGCCAGCCGCCGGTCGCAGGCCCTCACTGAAGCTTTCTTT. Encoded protein: CASRRSQALTEAFF.

The chain is built from TRBV30 and TRBJ1-1, with D unresolved. The V end lost 3 bases, the J end lost 0 bases, and 8 bases lay between the germline ends. Per germline, CDR1 GTSNPN and CDR2 SVGIG (reference sequence). CDR3 length: 13 amino acids. The CDR3 loop reads CAWSHLMNTEAFF. The CDR3 DNA reads TGTGCCTGGAGCCATCTCATGAACACTGAAGCTTTCTTT.

The CDR3 bases are TGTGCCAGTAGTATGAGGGGACAGTACTATGGCTACACCTTC. As protein: CASSMRGQYYGYTF. The genes are TRBV19 and TRBJ1-2; 7 bases align to TRBD1. Germline values: CDR1 LNHDA, CDR2 SQIVND (reference sequence). The junction had 4 bases not matched to a gene; V was cut back by 3 bases and J by 3 bases. This CDR3 is 14 amino acids long.

This chain links TRBV9 with TRBJ1-2; 7 bases map to TRBD1. This CDR3 comprises 13 residues. V lost 4 bases to trimming and J lost 5 bases; unmatched junction nucleotides: 5. Germline-derived CDR1 and CDR2 are SGDLS and YYNGEE. Here the CDR3 reads CASSYTGEYGYTF. CDR3 coding DNA: TGTGCCAGCAGCTATACAGGGGAATATGGCTACACCTTC.

Details on this clone: It is unclear where the CDR3 begins or ends on the DNA, so no DNA is shown, and the CDR3 is as TCRdb lists it. The chain employs TRBV29-1 and TRBJ1-4. Including both end residues, the CDR3 is 15 amino acids long. Per germline, CDR1 SQVTM and CDR2 ANQGSEA. The CDR3 region is CSTSGVDATNEKLFF.

The genes are TRBV3-1 (or the pseudogene TRBV3-2) and TRBJ2-2; 7 bases line up with TRBD1. Per the germline V gene, CDR1 is LGHDT and CDR2 is YNNKEL (reference sequence). The CDR3 contains 17 residues. V shed 0 bases and J 0 bases; nucleotides not matched to a gene: 4. Here the CDR3 reads CASSQEGTDANTGELFF. The CDR3 DNA reads as TGTGCCAGCAGCCAAGAAGGGACAGACGCGAACACCGGGGAGCTGTTTTTT.

This clone showed up just once. The chain has TRBV19 and TRBJ2-1; D is perhaps TRBD1 or TRBD2 (5 bases each). The CDR3 is 14 amino acids. The germline V gene has CDR1 LNHDA and CDR2 SQIVND (reference sequence). The germline V and J ends were trimmed by 8 bases and 0 bases, with 11 bases remaining between them. In DNA form, the CDR3 reads TGTGCCAGTTCTTGGGGGAGCTCCTACAATGAGCAGTTCTTC. It translates to CASSWGSSYNEQFF.

This rearrangement joins TRBV4-3 to TRBJ2-3, with a possible D match to TRBD1 (6 bases). Germline V gene sequence: CDR1 LGHNA, CDR2 YSLEER. This CDR3 region has 16 residues. The V end was cut by 0 bases, the J end by 3 bases, with 13 bases between. CDR3 loop: CASSQDNPGATDTQYF. CDR3 DNA: TGCGCCAGCAGCCAAGATAACCCAGGGGCTACAGATACGCAGTATTTT.

The rearrangement joins TRBV2 to TRBJ2-2; TRBD2 might be the D (5 bases). The CDR3 loop spans 15 amino acids. The germline CDR1 and CDR2 sequences are SNHLY and FYNNEI. V gave up 10 bases and J gave up 5 bases, with 20 bases separating them. Written as DNA, the CDR3 is TGTGCCACTAGCACGGGGTCCGAAATAACCGGGGAGCTGTTTTTT. It is translated as CATSTGSEITGELFF.

The chain recombines TRBV6-5 with TRBJ2-1, with 8 positions matching TRBD2. The V gene end was trimmed by 6 bases and the J gene end by 2 bases; junction bases not matched to a gene: 3. CDR1 and CDR2 from the germline V gene are MNHEY and SVGAGI. There are 14 residues in the CDR3. The CDR3 protein is CASRAGGPYNEQFF. Here the CDR3 DNA reads TGTGCCAGCAGGGCGGGGGGCCCCTACAATGAGCAGTTCTTC.

DNA of the CDR3: TGTGCCAGCAGTTTATCGATTACTAGCGCAAAACGGACCCAGTACTTC. Translation gives CASSLSITSAKRTQYF. The genes are TRBV27 and TRBJ2-5, with 7 bases fitting TRBD2. Losses at the gene ends were 0 bases for V and 7 bases for J; bases not matched to a gene: 11. The germline gives CDR1 MNHEY, CDR2 SMNVEV (reference sequence). The CDR3 extends over 16 amino acids.

This rearrangement joins TRBV9 to TRBJ2-3; D is uncertain. Germline CDR1 and CDR2: SGDLS and YYNGEE. V was trimmed by 3 bases and J by 2 bases, leaving 4 bases between them. CDR3 size: 12 residues. As DNA, the CDR3 is TGTGCCAGCAGCGGGGTCACAGATACGCAGTATTTT. Translated: CASSGVTDTQYF.

Worth noting for this clone: Other DNA sequences in this specimen translate into the identical CDR3. This chain joins TRBV18 and TRBJ1-1, with 9 bases matching TRBD1. Germline V CDR1 and CDR2: KGHSH, LQKENI. This CDR3 contains 13 residues. V lost 4 bases and J lost 4; bases outside the gene matches: 1. The CDR3 sequence is CASSRQGGTEAFF. CDR3 in DNA: TGTGCCAGCTCACGACAGGGGGGCACTGAAGCTTTCTTT.

V gene TRBV7-8 combines with J gene TRBJ1-4; D perhaps matches TRBD1 (5 bases). V was shortened by 5 bases and J by 8 bases, with 15 bases between the two germline ends. This CDR3 comprises 14 residues. Germline loops: CDR1 SGHVS, CDR2 FQNEAQ. CDR3 DNA: TGTGCCAGCAGCGCGGGACCCGGGCGCGAAAAACTGTTTTTT. Encoded protein: CASSAGPGREKLFF.

This clone was seen once. The rearrangement joins TRBV7-2 to TRBJ1-5; TRBD1 is a possible D gene (5 bases). The CDR3 has 14 amino acids. Trimming removed 5 bases at V and 4 bases at J, with 12 bases between. Per germline, CDR1 SGHTA and CDR2 FQGNSA. The CDR3 bases are TGTGCCAGCAGCCGTACTGCAGGGAATCAGCCCCAGCATTTT. Its protein product is CASSRTAGNQPQHF.

The CDR3 sequence is CASSSSGVGYGYTF. The DNA for the CDR3 is TGTGCCAGCAGCTCCTCAGGGGTGGGCTATGGCTACACCTTC. The V and J genes are TRBV7-2 and TRBJ1-2; a possible D gene is TRBD1 (6 bases). Germline V gene data show CDR1 as SGHTA and CDR2 as FQGNSA. Trimming pared 4 bases from V and 4 bases from J, leaving 13 bases between. This CDR3 is built from 14 residues. The full variable domain, with the rest looked up from reference TRBV7-2 and TRBJ1-2, is GAGVSQSPSNKVTEKGKDVELRCDPISGHTALYWYRQSLGQGLEFLIYFQGNSAPDKSGLPSDRFSAERTGGSVSTLTIQRTQQEDSAVYLCASSSSGVGYGYTFGSGTRLTVV.

Only one count was recorded for this clone. The chain couples TRBV11-3 to TRBJ2-7, with D unclear. The V gene lost 5 bases and the J gene lost 2 bases, with 10 bases spanning the gap. CDR1 and CDR2 from the germline V gene are SGHNT and YENEEA. This CDR3 contains 13 residues. In DNA, the CDR3 is TGTGCCAGCAGCCCCGGGCTTACCTACGAGCAGTACTTC. As protein: CASSPGLTYEQYF.

V and J are TRBV4-3 and TRBJ2-3; weak D call: TRBD2 (6 bases). The CDR3 totals 15 residues. V lost 0 bases to trimming and J lost 5 bases, with 12 bases between them. The germline CDR1 and CDR2 sequences are LGHNA and YSLEER. The CDR3: CASSQDRGFQDTQYF. DNA for the CDR3: TGCGCCAGCAGCCAAGATCGGGGGTTCCAAGATACGCAGTATTTT.